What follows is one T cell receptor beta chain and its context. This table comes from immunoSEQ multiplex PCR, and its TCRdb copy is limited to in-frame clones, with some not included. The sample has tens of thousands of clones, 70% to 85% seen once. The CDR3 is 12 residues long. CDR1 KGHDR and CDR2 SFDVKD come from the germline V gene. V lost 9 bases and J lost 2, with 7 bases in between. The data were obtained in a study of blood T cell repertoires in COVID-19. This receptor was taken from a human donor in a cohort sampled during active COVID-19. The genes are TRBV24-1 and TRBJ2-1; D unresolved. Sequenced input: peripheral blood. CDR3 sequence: CATGQPYNEQFF. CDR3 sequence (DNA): TGTGCCACCGGGCAGCCCTACAATGAGCAGTTCTTC.